Sequencing of this T cell receptor (beta chain) was carried out in a study of neurological immune-mediated disorders. TCRdb reprocessed the 5' RACE reads via MiXCR and lists one record per CDR3 protein. The sample includes roughly 48,000 distinct CDR3 sequences, just under 6% of them seen just once. This clonotype was detected ten times or more. Germline V gene sequence: CDR1 SEHNR, CDR2 FQNEAQ (reference sequence). CDR3 length equals 15 residues. Trimming took 5 bases from V and 8 from J; bases not matched to a gene: 10. Sample: CD4+ T cells from blood. This clonotype originated in a woman younger than 30 with multiple sclerosis. The chain combines TRBV7-9 with TRBJ1-4, with TRBD1 matching 8 bases. For the CDR3, the DNA is TGTGCCAGCAGCCCGGACAGGGCCTTAGGAGAAAAACTGTTTTTT. The encoded protein is CASSPDRALGEKLFF.